This paragraph reports one TCR beta chain. The data originate from a study of OX40 agonist ivuxolimab in advanced cancers. On the study more broadly: Intravenous ivuxolimab was administered to patients every 2 weeks at 0.01 to 10 mg/kg. Prior anti-PD-1, anti-PD-L1 or anti-CTLA-4 therapy did not bar entry, and 30% to 40% had some. Head and neck, renal cell, melanoma or hepatocellular carcinoma were the cancers that dose-escalation patients had. Partial responses were seen in three patients, one with hepatocellular carcinoma and two with cutaneous melanoma.

Repertoires were generated with immunoSEQ multiplex PCR, while TCRdb's copy carries only in-frame clones and drops some. The table shows roughly 120,000 clones, with less than 95% occurring only once. This specimen was CD4+ or CD8+ T cells sorted from blood, taken in a trial of the OX40 agonist ivuxolimab. The source of this sequence is an adult with an advanced solid tumor such as melanoma, head and neck, liver or kidney cancer.

The CDR3 spells CASSQVDIASGNTIYF. CDR3 DNA sequence: TGCGCCAGCAGCCAAGTGGACATCGCCTCTGGAAACACCATATATTTT. This chain joins TRBV4-1 and TRBJ1-3, with D possibly matching TRBD1 (5 bases). Trimming pared 1 base from V and 0 bases from J, leaving 10 bases between. Per the germline V gene, CDR1 is MGHRA and CDR2 is YSYEKL. The CDR3 loop spans 16 amino acids.